The text below deals with one TCR beta chain. Its recognized antigen is unknown. Base quality data are lacking; no much larger clone is found one base away. Receptor amplification or capture employed PCR. The instrument given in TCRdb is Illumina HiSeq 2500. TCR library preparation used molecular barcoding, with unique molecular identifiers applied to normalize quantification of the TCRbeta repertoire. TCRdb cleaned the public reads at Q25 with fastp, built clones with MiXCR and kept in-frame beta chains. A single entry per CDR3 protein holds the most common genes and DNA from its merged rows. The sample profile shows a few hundred thousand distinct CDR3 sequences; roughly 30% of them were found once. Jointly, the top ten make up around a third of the sample. The sample is drawn from a study of T-cell reconstitution after alpha-beta-depleted transplantation in children (dated by TCRdb to 2016 to 2017). Regarding the study in general: Using TCR repertoire profiling, the study followed T-cell immune reconstitution in a quantitative way in children after TCRalphabeta/CD19-depleted allogeneic hematopoietic cell transplantation. On the study overall, not on this receptor specifically: Apparently early alphabetaT-cell count recovery about two months after transplant reportedly relied on only several hundred rapidly expanded clones derived from non-depleted graft cells. The frequencies of hyperexpanded clones fell over the following months, and after one year, T-cell counts and TCRbeta diversity were mostly attributed to newly produced T cells. In some patients, the high TCRbeta diversity seen at day 60 was put down to recipient T cells and intrathymic progenitors that had survived conditioning.

The sample's treatment or condition label, in plain terms: allogeneic hematopoietic cell transplantation with graft depleted of TCRalphabeta T cells and CD19 B cells. TCRalphabeta/CD19-depleted allogeneic hematopoietic cell grafts were given to the transplant recipients, all of whom were children. Reading the germline V gene gives CDR1 SGHRS and CDR2 YFSETQ. The CDR3 sequence holds 13 residues, the cysteine and phenylalanine included. The read is trimmed to its CDR3 DNA, 39 bases read in frame from base 1. V and J are truncated by 0 bases and 5 bases respectively, leaving an intervening sequence of 9 bases.

The sequence was obtained from a boy in the first two years of life with Wiskott-Aldrich syndrome, due to receive a stem cell transplant. This sequence uses TRBV5-1 and TRBJ2-7; the D gene lacks a confident call. Source: PBMCs, taken before TCRalphabeta/CD19-depleted stem cell transplant. In nucleotides, the sequence is TGCGCCAGCAGCTTGGACCCGGCTAACGAGCAGTACTTC. Its protein product is CASSLDPANEQYF.